The entry below describes one T cell receptor delta chain. Its antigen is not identified. The data are from a study of Vδ1+ human thymocytes. The template was reverse-transcribed extracted RNA. Multiplex PCR used pooled V-gene forward primers and a constant-region reverse primer to amplify CDR3s. TCRdb reran clone calling via CATT on the multiplex PCR reads. The data hold more than 50,000 delta-chain clones, with over 12% observed a single time. The CDR3 extends over 16 amino acids. The germline V gene encodes CDR1 TSWWSYY and CDR2 QGS. V lost 3 bases to trimming and J lost 3 bases, with 17 bases between them. Study observations and caveats: The authors advised highly purified populations and single-cell validation. In the thymus, TRG and TRD repertoires looked highly polyclonal with Gaussian CDR3 lengths.

This chain links TRDV1 with TRDJ1; D gene ambiguous. The sequencing sample was made of Vdelta1+ gamma-delta thymocytes from the thymus. The subset here: FACS-sorted CD3+ TCRalphabeta- TCRVdelta1+ TCRVdelta2- thymocytes. This TCR derives from a girl under three years old who had congenital heart surgery. The CDR3 sequence is CALGDDRRDGADKLIF. DNA for the CDR3: TGTGCTCTTGGGGACGACCGGCGTGACGGGGCCGATAAACTCATCTTT.